Listed below are T cell receptor beta chains from one sample, sequenced in a study of post-analysis software for immune sequencing data. TCRdb processed the PCR reads anew with MiXCR; each CDR3 protein has one entry. This sample yields about 770,000 distinct CDR3 sequences, of which about 45% are seen a single time; 4.9% belongs to the top ten. Sample: blood. All receptors derive from a girl aged 5 to 17 with multiple sclerosis. CDR3s include the opening cysteine and the closing phenylalanine or tryptophan. D genes are given only for firm matches. Not every row has a clone size; where given, it reads once, few, many or a size class.

V: TRBV6-6; J: TRBJ2-3; size: -; D: -; DNA: TGTGCCAGCAGTTACCCCAGGGGTCTTTTCAAATCAGATACGCAGTATTTT; CDR3: CASSYPRGLFKSDTQYF
V: TRBV7-9; J: TRBJ2-1; size: -; D: TRBD1; DNA: TGTGCCAGCAGCTCAGGGACAGGGGACAATGAGCAGTTCTTC; CDR3: CASSSGTGDNEQFF
V: TRBV20-1; J: TRBJ1-2; size: -; D: -; DNA: TGCAGTGCCCGTGACTGGGGGGGTTGGCATGGCTACACCTTC; CDR3: CSARDWGGWHGYTF
V: TRBV20-1; J: TRBJ2-7; size: -; D: TRBD2; DNA: TGCAGTGCTAGAGATCGAGCGGGACTGGACTACGAGCAGTACTTC; CDR3: CSARDRAGLDYEQYF
V: TRBV5-1; J: TRBJ2-5; size: -; D: -; DNA: TGCGCCAGCAGCTTAAAGACAGGCCAAGAGACCCGGTACTTC; CDR3: CASSLKTGQETRYF
V: TRBV20-1; J: TRBJ1-2; size: -; D: TRBD1; DNA: TGCAGTGCTAGAGCCGGGACAGGGCTCTATGGCTACACCTTC; CDR3: CSARAGTGLYGYTF
V: TRBV20-1; J: TRBJ2-5; size: few; D: -; DNA: TGCAGTGCTCCCCAGGACAGCCAAGAGACCCAGTACTTC; CDR3: CSAPQDSQETQYF
V: TRBV29-1; J: TRBJ1-2; size: -; D: -; DNA: TGCAGTGTTAGGGAAGTGAGGGGCAGCGGGTATGGCTACACCTTC; CDR3: CSVREVRGSGYGYTF
V: TRBV7-9; J: TRBJ2-3; size: -; D: TRBD2; DNA: TGTGCCAGCAGCACGGGACTAGCGGGAGGCGATACGCAGTATTTT; CDR3: CASSTGLAGGDTQYF
V: TRBV6-5; J: TRBJ2-1; size: once; D: TRBD1; DNA: TGTGCCACCAAGGGGGCCAAGTCCATTAAGTTCTTC; CDR3: CATKGAKSIKFF
V: TRBV15; J: TRBJ2-1; size: -; D: TRBD2; DNA: TGTGCCACCAGCCCTAGGCTAGCGGAAATCAAGAATGAGCAGTTCTTC; CDR3: CATSPRLAEIKNEQFF
V: TRBV7-9; J: TRBJ1-4; size: -; D: -; DNA: TGTGCCACGTATGGGTCCGGCGTCACACAGGGAACTAATGAAAAACTGTTTTTT; CDR3: CATYGSGVTQGTNEKLFF
V: TRBV6-6; J: TRBJ1-1; size: -; D: -; DNA: TGTGCCAGCAGCCTTGCGGGGCCGCGCACTGAAGCTTTCTTT; CDR3: CASSLAGPRTEAFF
V: TRBV5-1; J: TRBJ1-2; size: -; D: -; DNA: TGCGCCAGCAGCGACGGTCAGGGATATGGCTACACCTTC; CDR3: CASSDGQGYGYTF
V: TRBV5-1; J: TRBJ1-1; size: -; D: TRBD1; DNA: TGCGCCAGCAGCTTGGCGGACAGGGGGCAAGGTGAAGCTTTCTTT; CDR3: CASSLADRGQGEAFF
V: TRBV15; J: TRBJ1-5; size: -; D: -; DNA: TGTGCCACCAGCAGGGATCTTCACACCGATCAGCCCCAGCATTTT; CDR3: CATSRDLHTDQPQHF
V: TRBV7-8; J: TRBJ2-3; size: -; D: -; DNA: TGTGCCAGCAGCCTAATGAGAGATACGCAGTATTTT; CDR3: CASSLMRDTQYF